The rows below give T cell receptor beta chains drawn from one sample of a study of T cell repertoires in cytomegalovirus infection. MiXCR, applied by TCRdb to the reads, yields one record per CDR3 protein. The sample yields about 450,000 distinct CDR3 sequences, roughly 30% seen once. The sample comprised PBMCs. These receptors all stem from a human donor in good health (CMV status not recorded). Some clones in this sample may be carry-over from other donors' samples. Both conserved end residues are part of each CDR3. Fields, in order: J gene, V gene, CDR3 protein.

TRBJ2-2,TRBV7-2,CASSLVFPAPNTGELFF
TRBJ2-2,TRBV7-2,CASSPVGESTGELFF
TRBJ2-1,TRBV4-2,CASSPGTGVHNEQFF
TRBJ1-2,TRBV7-2,CASSYDDRRYGYTF
TRBJ2-7,TRBV28,CASSWDRGEQYF
TRBJ1-5,TRBV28,CASSSSGWGSNQPQHF
TRBJ2-1,TRBV20-1,CSAGGGYNEQFF
TRBJ1-2,TRBV6-5,CASSLGQEIDYTF
TRBJ2-5,TRBV4-1,CASSQGIGQGRETQYF
TRBJ2-5,TRBV19,CASSYQGRETQYF
TRBJ2-7,TRBV7-9,CASSFRDRGQYEQYF
TRBJ1-5,TRBV12-3/TRBV12-4,CASSFDILGDQPQHF
TRBJ2-5,TRBV5-4,CASSPRTQEQETQYF
TRBJ2-1,TRBV29-1,CSVEWGGGLDNEQFF
TRBJ1-3,TRBV6-1,CASGVGNTIYF
TRBJ1-2,TRBV7-8,CASSSLSVGNEGYTF
TRBJ2-7,TRBV7-9,CASTQLAGEHEQYF
TRBJ1-2,TRBV9,CASSAEPGQGVGYTF
TRBJ2-1,TRBV20-1,CSASLGTGGPNEQFF
TRBJ2-5,TRBV20-1,CSATGTGVAEETQYF
TRBJ1-1,TRBV10-3,CAISPGIGTEAFF
TRBJ1-4,TRBV7-2,CASSLRTNEKLFF
TRBJ1-6,TRBV6-5,CASKFRTGPSDSPLHF
TRBJ1-1,TRBV7-8,CASSRYGNRGNTEAFF
TRBJ1-2,TRBV6-1,CASSSRVYGYTF
TRBJ2-1,TRBV7-8,CASSPEGIAGAYNEQFF
TRBJ1-5,TRBV7-4,CASSPEDSNQPQHF
TRBJ1-6,TRBV28,CASSDNMNSPLHF
TRBJ2-7,TRBV7-8,CASSLFPGTSGYEQYF
TRBJ1-5,TRBV7-2,CASSPGGGYSNQPQHF
TRBJ1-1,TRBV7-6,CASSLGGVETEAFF
TRBJ2-7,TRBV30,CAWDRGSSYEQYF
TRBJ2-7,TRBV11-2,CASSLDLRASYEQYF
TRBJ2-5,TRBV6-6,CAAGGLAQYF
TRBJ2-2,TRBV27,CASSLNRRGTGELFF
TRBJ1-4,TRBV7-2,CASSLDPRGLFEKLFF
TRBJ2-5,TRBV4-2,CASSQGQGVSDTQYF
TRBJ1-1,TRBV12-3/TRBV12-4,CASSLRGTEQKSAFF
TRBJ1-5,TRBV6-1,CAISDSSNQPQHF
TRBJ1-1,TRBV11-2,CASQNGNTEAFF
TRBJ1-1,TRBV25-1,CASAAFWDTEAFF
TRBJ2-1,TRBV6-2/TRBV6-3,CASSLLAGGRHNEQFF
TRBJ2-1,TRBV19,CASSIVALAEAPSYNEQFF
TRBJ2-7,TRBV7-2,CASSLDSSPSLSYEQYF
TRBJ2-3,TRBV11-2,CASSTFSVAGGLADTQYF
TRBJ2-7,TRBV18,CASSVRDGAYEQYF
TRBJ1-6,TRBV19,CASSIDPTESSYNSPLHF
TRBJ2-7,TRBV14,CASRRTGISYEQYF
TRBJ1-2,TRBV12-5,CASSGGSGGGYTF
TRBJ2-5,TRBV19,CASSPGDRNQETQYF
TRBJ2-3,TRBV7-8,CASSEPGDTQYF
TRBJ1-1,TRBV6-5,CASSYLHGTEAFF
TRBJ2-7,TRBV20-1,CSATGTSGYYEQYF
TRBJ2-2,TRBV6-2/TRBV6-3,CASTRTGSTGELFF
TRBJ2-7,TRBV5-1,CASSFSTVPYEQYF